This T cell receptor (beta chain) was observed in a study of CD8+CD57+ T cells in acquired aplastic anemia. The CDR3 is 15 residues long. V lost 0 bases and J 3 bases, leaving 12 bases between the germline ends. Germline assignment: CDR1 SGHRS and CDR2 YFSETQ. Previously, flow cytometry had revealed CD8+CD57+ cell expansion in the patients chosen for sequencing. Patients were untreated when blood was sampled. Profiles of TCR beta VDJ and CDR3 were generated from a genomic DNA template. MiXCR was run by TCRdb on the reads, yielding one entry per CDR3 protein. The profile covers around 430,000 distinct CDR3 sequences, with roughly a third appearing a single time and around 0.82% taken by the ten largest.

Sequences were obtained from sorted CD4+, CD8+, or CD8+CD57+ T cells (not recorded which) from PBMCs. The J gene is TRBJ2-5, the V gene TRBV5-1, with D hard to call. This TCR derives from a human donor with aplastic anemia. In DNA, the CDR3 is TGCGCCAGCAGCTTGGTTGCTAGTTCCGAAGAGACCCAGTACTTC. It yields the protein CASSLVASSEETQYF.